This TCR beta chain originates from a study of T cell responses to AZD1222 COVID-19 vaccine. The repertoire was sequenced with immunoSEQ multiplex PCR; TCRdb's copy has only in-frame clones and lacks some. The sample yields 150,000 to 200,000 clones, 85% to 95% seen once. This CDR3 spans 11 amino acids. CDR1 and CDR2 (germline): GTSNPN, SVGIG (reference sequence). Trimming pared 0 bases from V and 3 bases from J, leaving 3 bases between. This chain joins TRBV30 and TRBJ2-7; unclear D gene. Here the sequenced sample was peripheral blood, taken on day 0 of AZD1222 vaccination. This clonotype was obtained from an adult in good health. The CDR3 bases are TGTGCCTGGAGTGTAAGCTACGAGCAGTACTTC. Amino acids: CAWSVSYEQYF.